This T cell receptor beta chain stems from a study of shared clonotypes between healthy human individuals. CD8 memory cells included CD45RO+ cells plus CCR7-negative CD45RA+ TemRA cells. V lost 4 bases and J 5 bases, leaving 17 bases between the germline ends. The CDR3 contains 15 residues. The germline CDR1 and CDR2 sequences are SGDLS and YYNGEE. Sequencing used immunoSEQ multiplex PCR; TCRdb keeps in-frame clones, though not all of them. The profile shows roughly 320,000 clones, roughly 84% of them singletons. As to this clone: Its specificity is unknown.

Findings and limits, study-wide: Estimated richness values were generally larger in naive subsets than in memory subsets. Blood was the only sampled material, and tissue repertoires likely differ. A reduction in generation probabilities was seen for non-shared clonotypes relative to those shared by all four donors.

Material for sequencing was memory CD8+ T cells sorted from blood. The subset: CD45RO+ cells pooled with CCR7-negative TemRA cells. The TCR originated in a man between 18 and 35 years old in good health. V is TRBV9 and J is TRBJ2-3; maybe TRBD2 (6 bases). The CDR3 DNA reads TGTGCCAGCAGCATGCGACTAGACCGTATAGATACGCAGTATTTT. Its translation is CASSMRLDRIDTQYF.